This T cell receptor beta chain was documented in a study of beta chain features in type 1 diabetes. The CDR3 spans 14 residues. Trimming took off 4 bases at V and 4 bases at J, with 13 bases between the two ends. Germline loops: CDR1 SEHNR, CDR2 FQNEAQ (reference sequence). The sample holds many counts of this clone. Its antigen is as yet unknown. As every portion of the isolated RNA was reverse transcribed, the sequencing read expressed TCRB transcripts. The assay was immunoSEQ multiplex PCR, and TCRdb's table has in-frame clones only and misses some. The data show 300,000 or so clones, roughly 8% seen once. General study results and limits: In the patient group, naive, central memory and Treg TCRB repertoires seemed more alike than in the healthy donor group. Equally in patients and controls, PCR might preferentially amplify shorter templates.

This chain connects TRBV7-9 to TRBJ2-5, with D perhaps assigned TRBD1 or TRBD2 (5 bases each). This clonotype was sampled from a woman younger than 35 in good health. The material sequenced was central memory CD4+ T cells from blood. CDR3: CASSWWGSGETQYF. The CDR3, as DNA: TGTGCCAGCAGCTGGTGGGGGTCAGGAGAGACCCAGTACTTC.